The following is a TCR beta chain sequence with its context. This clone was seen at least ten times. The specificity of this receptor is unknown. The read comes to an end 3 residues before the CDR3 does, leaving the germline J gene to fill in the end. For sequencing input, CVID and control samples contributed equivalent amounts of genomic DNA. For every sample, a 60 bp segment covering the rearranged TCRbeta CDR3 region was amplified and then sequenced. TCRbeta amplification used the immunoSEQ assay, a bias-corrected multiplex PCR with high-throughput sequencing. The paper's processing steps were these. Each unique nucleotide sequence was treated as a clone and annotated with V, D and J genes, copy number and frequency. Sequences were labeled productive if in frame, and non-productive if out of frame or containing stop codons. As previously described, Shannon's entropy was used to calculate clonality. The predicted amino acid sequences of productive clones were used to derive mean CDR3 Kyte-Doolittle hydropathy. Hierarchical clustering of scaled V gene usage was performed with the R hclust function using Manhattan distance and complete linkage. Clone sharing by CDR3 amino acid sequence was assessed by resampling 12 repertoires per group over 100 rounds. The repertoires were searched for around 72 published EBV-specific and roughly 240 published CMV-specific TCRbeta sequences. Analysis left out two CVID samples that produced under 10,000 sequences, so 40 to 45 CVID repertoires remained. As stored in TCRdb, this immuneACCESS dataset retains in-frame rearrangements with V and J assigned. A fraction of the clones does not appear; measured against another copy, unresolved V genes explain less than half of the discrepancy, and the remainder lacks a known reason. The V and J calls and the clone size are those of that table, but D and trimming were determined from the DNA. The sample has about 34,000 clones on record, with no singletons. The ten largest clones represent 0.8% to 1% of the sample.

These data originate in a study of T cell clonality in common variable immunodeficiency (dated by TCRdb to the mid-2010s). Both CVID patients and healthy controls were predominantly of Caucasian heritage. Heparinized peripheral whole blood samples of about 4.5 to 8.5 ml were obtained from each donor. Genomic DNA from adults with common variable immune deficiency (CVID) and from healthy adult controls was used for sequencing of TCRbeta CDR3 repertoires. The control group was made up of roughly 22 healthy adult volunteers (about ten male and approximately twelve female) whose ages ranged from roughly 20 to 66 years, with a mean age of approximately 31. Diluted blood was density-centrifuged over Hypaque 1077 or Ficoll-Paque to isolate peripheral blood mononuclear cells. Genomic DNA was extracted from unsorted mononuclear cells by Qiagen column purification or by a centrifugation-based method. Paper-wide results and their limitations: Even though DNA input was the same, control samples had an average of about 80,000 unique sequences each, compared with some 32,000 in CVID samples. Fewer deletions and N-nucleotide insertions were reportedly observed in CVID TCRbeta sequences, and highly modified clones with 13 or more V deletions were reportedly absent from CVID TCRbeta sequences. According to the authors, finding the cause of the higher clonality in CVID would require sequencing the repertoires of T cell subpopulations. Patient heterogeneity within the CVID cohort put limits on correlating repertoire features with clinical complications. Fewer TCRbeta clones were shared among CVID subjects than among healthy controls (p < 0.0001). Increased TCRbeta clonality was found in CVID subjects compared with healthy controls (t-test p = 0.018), with the increase being most characteristic of about a third of subjects.

Measured from the cysteine to the phenylalanine, the CDR3 is 16 residues long. The DNA covers only part of the CDR3, 39 bases in frame from base 1. For this chain, trimming is 3 bases at the V end and 1 base at the J end, and the number of junction bases without a gene match is 5. CDR1 and CDR2, looked up from the germline V gene (reference sequence), are SGHNT and YYREEE. This receptor was taken from a person aged 18-70 years in good health. Sequencing was performed on peripheral blood mononuclear cells. The V and J segments used are TRBV5-4 and TRBJ2-2; TRBD1 agrees with 8 junctional bases. The covered CDR3 bases are TGTGCCAGCAGCTCCTTGGACAGGGAGAACACCGGGGAG. This translates into CASSSLDRENTGE. The complete CDR3 reads CASSSLDRENTGELFF.